A single sample gave rise to the 17 T cell receptor beta chains below, sequenced in a study of blood T cells in healthy people across ages. Next came a second PCR, run for roughly 6 to 11 cycles, which used a sample-barcoded 5' primer along with a J-beta primer mix. TCRdb itself ran the 5' RACE reads through MiXCR, one entry per CDR3 protein. The profile shows around 1,500,000 distinct CDR3 sequences, 35% to 45% of them singletons. The sequencing sample was made of blood. The receptors come from a woman aged 18-29 years in good health.

CDR3: CAITTQGANEQYF. Written as DNA, the CDR3 is TGTGCCATCACCACACAGGGGGCCAACGAGCAGTACTTC. This chain uses TRBV10-3 with TRBJ2-7, with 9 positions matching TRBD1. This CDR3 region has 13 residues. CDR1 is ENHRY and CDR2 is SYGVKD in the germline V gene. Trimming cost V 7 bases and J 5 bases; bases outside gene matches: 6.

This rearrangement joins TRBV27 to TRBJ2-2; D call uncertain. The CDR3 consists of 15 residues. The V and J ends lost 5 bases and 4 bases respectively, with 14 bases between them. Germline V gene sequence: CDR1 MNHEY, CDR2 SMNVEV (reference sequence). CDR3 in amino acids: CASSARQVSTGELFF. DNA of the CDR3: TGTGCCAGCAGTGCCCGGCAGGTCTCCACCGGGGAGCTGTTTTTT.

Points on this clonotype: The junction and the germline gene differ at one end; a read error may be behind it. J is TRBJ2-2 and V is TRBV12-3 or TRBV12-4, with 14 bases lining up with TRBD2. CDR3 length: 15 residues. In DNA form, the CDR3 reads TGTGCCAGCACCCCAGGGACTAGCGGGGGCGGGGAGCTGTCTTTT. Translation gives CASTPGTSGGGELSF.

This sequence joins TRBV3-1 and TRBJ1-2, with a possible D match to TRBD1 (5 bases). This CDR3 has 13 residues. Germline CDR1 reads LGHDT; CDR2 reads YNNKEL (reference sequence). V lost 0 bases and J 7 bases, leaving 9 bases between the germline ends. For the CDR3, the DNA is TGTGCCAGCAGCCAAGAAGGGGCCCGTGGCTACACCTTC. This encodes CASSQEGARGYTF.

Comments on this clonotype: A read error may explain this, as a much larger clone is one base away. V usage is TRBV25-1 and J usage is TRBJ1-2, with D unresolved. Germline lookup yields CDR1 MGHDK and CDR2 SYGVNS. This CDR3 comprises 13 residues. CDR3: CTSSAQDEYGYTF. CDR3 nucleotide sequence: TGTACCAGCAGTGCCCAGGACGAGTATGGCTACACCTTC.

This chain joins TRBV25-1 and TRBJ2-3; no definite D call. Germline CDR1 is MGHDK and CDR2 is SYGVNS. Between the trimmed V and J ends, which lost 2 bases and 2 bases, there was a span of 8 bases. CDR3 length equals 14 residues. The CDR3 DNA reads TGTGCCAGCAGTGAACTAGAGAACACAGATACGCAGTATTTT. As protein: CASSELENTDTQYF.

The rearrangement links TRBV5-1 to TRBJ2-5; a weak D match, TRBD2 (6 bases). V lost 3 bases and J 5 bases, leaving 11 bases between the germline ends. The CDR3 contains 13 residues. Germline loops: CDR1 SGHRS, CDR2 YFSETQ. The CDR3 nucleotides read TGCGCCAGCAGCTCGGGAGTCTCGGAGACCCAGTACTTC. Its protein is CASSSGVSETQYF.

In regard to this clonotype: One end of the junction is discordant with germline, which a read error may explain. V gene TRBV10-3 combines with J gene TRBJ1-1; 8 bases agree with TRBD1. CDR3 length: 14 residues. Per germline, CDR1 ENHRY and CDR2 SYGVKD. CDR3 residues: CALSPTGGDTEVFF. The CDR3 DNA follows: TGTGCCCTCAGCCCAACAGGGGGGGACACTGAAGTTTTCTTT.

This clonotype came up a few times. The chain couples TRBV4-2 to TRBJ1-2; possible D gene TRBD1, 5 bases. CDR3 size: 15 residues. Trimming removed 1 base from V and 1 base from J, with 10 bases in between. Germline V gene sequence: CDR1 LGHNA, CDR2 YNFKEQ. CDR3 loop: CASSQGQLDNYGYTF. CDR3 coding DNA: TGTGCCAGCAGCCAAGGACAGCTTGATAACTATGGCTACACCTTC.

V gene TRBV7-8 combines with J gene TRBJ1-6; TRBD1 agrees at 8 bases. In germline, CDR1 is SGHVS, CDR2 FQNEAQ. J was trimmed by 7 bases and V by 1 base; bases with no gene match: 3. The CDR3 has 15 residues. The CDR3 nucleotides are TGTGCCAGCAGCTTAGGGACAGGGTCCAATTCACCCCTCCACTTT. Translating gives CASSLGTGSNSPLHF.

This clonotype was found a few times. The chain uses TRBV12-3 or TRBV12-4 and TRBJ2-5; D unclear. V lost 2 bases to trimming and J lost 1 base, with 11 bases between them. There are 15 residues in the CDR3. The CDR3 sequence: CASSLSQKLQETQYF. The CDR3 coding sequence is TGTGCCAGCAGTTTATCTCAGAAGCTCCAAGAGACCCAGTACTTC.

The chain couples TRBV10-3 to TRBJ2-7; D unresolved. With 10 bases removed from V and 0 bases from J, the gap between germline ends came to 16 bases. This CDR3 has 14 residues. The V gene's germline CDR1 is ENHRY and CDR2 SYGVKD. CDR3 amino acids: CASSGTAFSYEQYF. CDR3 sequence (DNA): TGTGCCAGCTCCGGAACAGCATTCTCCTACGAGCAGTACTTC.

V and J are TRBV20-1 and TRBJ1-1; possible D gene TRBD1, 6 bases. Trimming left V 3 bases short and J 4 bases short, with 9 bases between. Germline V gene data show CDR1 as DFQATT and CDR2 as SNEGSKA (reference sequence). The CDR3 spans 12 residues. The CDR3 region is CSASKQGTEAFF. The DNA of the CDR3 is TGCAGTGCTAGCAAACAGGGCACTGAAGCTTTCTTT.

The rearrangement links TRBV20-1 to TRBJ2-7; no clear D gene. The CDR3 is 13 amino acids. Germline-derived CDR1 and CDR2 are DFQATT and SNEGSKA (reference sequence). Trimming shortened V by 6 bases and J by 0 bases, and 12 bases separated the two germline ends. For the CDR3, the DNA is TGCAGTGCCCACCCGGGTTCCTCCTACGAGCAGTACTTC. Protein product: CSAHPGSSYEQYF.

The chain recombines TRBV3-1 with TRBJ2-3; TRBD2 aligns across 8 bases. The CDR3 totals 16 residues. Trimming cost V 4 bases and J 6 bases; bases outside gene matches: 12. CDR1 and CDR2 from the germline V gene are LGHDT and YNNKEL (reference sequence). The CDR3 DNA sequence: TGTGCCAGCAGCCTTTACGGGCGGGGGGCGGAGGATACGCAGTATTTT. Its protein is CASSLYGRGAEDTQYF.

The chain carries TRBV27 and TRBJ1-1, with TRBD1 matching 8 bases. CDR3 length equals 15 residues. Germline V CDR1 and CDR2: MNHEY, SMNVEV (reference sequence). The junction had 5 bases not matched to a gene; V was cut back by 0 bases and J by 5 bases. The CDR3 nucleotides are TGTGCCAGCAGTTTATCAAGGACAGGGTATACTGAAGCTTTCTTT. It encodes CASSLSRTGYTEAFF.

A few counts support this clonotype. The chain couples TRBV3-1 to TRBJ2-3; 14 bases match TRBD2. J lost 4 bases, V lost 5 bases, and 8 bases had no gene match. CDR1 and CDR2 from the germline V gene are LGHDT and YNNKEL (reference sequence). The CDR3 contains 17 residues. Here the CDR3 DNA reads TGTGCCAGCAGCGCAGGACTAGCGGGAGGATCCCCAGATACGCAGTATTTT. It translates to CASSAGLAGGSPDTQYF.